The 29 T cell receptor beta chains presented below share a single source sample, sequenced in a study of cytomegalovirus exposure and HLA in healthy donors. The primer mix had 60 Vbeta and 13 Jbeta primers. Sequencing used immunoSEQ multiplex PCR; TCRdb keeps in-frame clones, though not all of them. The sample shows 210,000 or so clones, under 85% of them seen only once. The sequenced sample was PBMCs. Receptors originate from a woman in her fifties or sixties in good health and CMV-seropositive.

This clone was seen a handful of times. The CDR3 reads CASSPVGGSNTGELFF. The CDR3 DNA reads as TGCGCCAGCAGCCCAGTAGGGGGCTCGAACACCGGGGAGCTGTTTTTT. The rearrangement uses TRBV5-1 and TRBJ2-2, with TRBD1 identical over 7 bases. J was trimmed by 0 bases and V by 4 bases; bases with no gene match: 6. This CDR3 has 16 amino acids. Germline loops: CDR1 SGHRS, CDR2 YFSETQ.

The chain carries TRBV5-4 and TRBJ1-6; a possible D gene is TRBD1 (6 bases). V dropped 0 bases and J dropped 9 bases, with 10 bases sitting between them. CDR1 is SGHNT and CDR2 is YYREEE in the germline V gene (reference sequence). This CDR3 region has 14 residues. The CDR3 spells CASSLDRVGSPLHF. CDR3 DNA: TGTGCCAGCAGCTTGGACAGGGTTGGTTCACCCCTCCACTTT.

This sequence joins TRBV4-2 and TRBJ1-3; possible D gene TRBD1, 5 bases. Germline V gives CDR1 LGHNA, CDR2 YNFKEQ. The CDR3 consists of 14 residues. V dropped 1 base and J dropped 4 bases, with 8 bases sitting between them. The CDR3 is CASSQGTLGNTIYF. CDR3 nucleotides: TGTGCCAGCAGCCAAGGGACACTAGGAAACACCATATATTTT.

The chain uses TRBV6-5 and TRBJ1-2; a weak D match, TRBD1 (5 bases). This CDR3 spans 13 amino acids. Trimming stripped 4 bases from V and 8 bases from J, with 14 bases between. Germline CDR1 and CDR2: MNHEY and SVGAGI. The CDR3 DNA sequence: TGTGCCAGCAGTTCCCTCGGAAGGGGCGGCTACACCTTC. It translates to CASSSLGRGGYTF.

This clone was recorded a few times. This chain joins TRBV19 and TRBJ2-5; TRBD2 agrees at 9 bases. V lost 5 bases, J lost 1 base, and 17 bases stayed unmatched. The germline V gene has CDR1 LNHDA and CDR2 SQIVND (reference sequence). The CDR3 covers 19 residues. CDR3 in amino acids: CASSAHLGGLAGRQETQYF. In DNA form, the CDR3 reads TGTGCCAGTAGTGCCCACTTGGGGGGGCTAGCGGGGCGCCAAGAGACCCAGTACTTC.

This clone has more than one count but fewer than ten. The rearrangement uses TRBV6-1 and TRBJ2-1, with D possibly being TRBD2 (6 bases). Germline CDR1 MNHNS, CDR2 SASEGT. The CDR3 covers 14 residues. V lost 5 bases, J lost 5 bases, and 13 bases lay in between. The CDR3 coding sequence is TGTGCCAGCAGTTGGGGGGTATGGGACAATGAGCAGTTCTTC. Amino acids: CASSWGVWDNEQFF.

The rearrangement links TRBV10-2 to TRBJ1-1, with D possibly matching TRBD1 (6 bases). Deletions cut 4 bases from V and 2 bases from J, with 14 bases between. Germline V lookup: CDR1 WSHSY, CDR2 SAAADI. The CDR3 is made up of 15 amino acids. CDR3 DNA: TGCGCCAGCAGTGGGGCGGGGGGCCTAAACACTGAAGCTTTCTTT. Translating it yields CASSGAGGLNTEAFF.

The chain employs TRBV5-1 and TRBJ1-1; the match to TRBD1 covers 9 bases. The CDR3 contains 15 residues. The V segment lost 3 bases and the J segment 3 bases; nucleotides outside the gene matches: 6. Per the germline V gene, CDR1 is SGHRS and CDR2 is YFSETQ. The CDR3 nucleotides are TGCGCCAGCAGCTCCCCGGACAGGGGTTACACTGAAGCTTTCTTT. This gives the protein CASSSPDRGYTEAFF.

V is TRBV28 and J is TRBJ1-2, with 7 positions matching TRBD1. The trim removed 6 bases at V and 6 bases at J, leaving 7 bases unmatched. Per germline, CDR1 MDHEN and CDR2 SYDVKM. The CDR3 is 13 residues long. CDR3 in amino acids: CASRIRQGDGYTF. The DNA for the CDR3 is TGTGCCAGCAGGATACGACAGGGAGATGGCTACACCTTC.

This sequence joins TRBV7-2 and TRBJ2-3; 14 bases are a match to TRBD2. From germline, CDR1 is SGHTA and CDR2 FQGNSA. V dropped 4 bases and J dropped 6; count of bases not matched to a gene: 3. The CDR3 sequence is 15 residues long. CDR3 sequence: CASSSGLAGVDTQYF. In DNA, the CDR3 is TGTGCCAGCAGCTCGGGACTAGCGGGGGTGGATACGCAGTATTTT.

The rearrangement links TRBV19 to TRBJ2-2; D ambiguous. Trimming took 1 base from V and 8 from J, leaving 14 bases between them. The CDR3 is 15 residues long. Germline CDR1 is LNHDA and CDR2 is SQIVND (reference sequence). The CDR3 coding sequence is TGTGCCAGTAGTATAGGTTCAGTATCCACAGGGGAGCTGTTTTTT. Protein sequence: CASSIGSVSTGELFF.

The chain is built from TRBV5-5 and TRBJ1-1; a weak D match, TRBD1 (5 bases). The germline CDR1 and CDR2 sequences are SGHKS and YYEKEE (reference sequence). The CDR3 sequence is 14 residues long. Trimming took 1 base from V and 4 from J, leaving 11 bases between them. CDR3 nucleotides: TGTGCCAGCAGCTTGCGGGGGTTCGGCACTGAAGCTTTCTTT. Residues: CASSLRGFGTEAFF.

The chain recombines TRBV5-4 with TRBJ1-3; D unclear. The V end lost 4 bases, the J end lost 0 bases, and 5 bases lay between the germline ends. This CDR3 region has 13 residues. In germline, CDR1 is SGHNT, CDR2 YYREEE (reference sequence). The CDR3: CASSLDSGNTIYF. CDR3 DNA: TGTGCCAGCAGCCTAGACTCTGGAAACACCATATATTTT.

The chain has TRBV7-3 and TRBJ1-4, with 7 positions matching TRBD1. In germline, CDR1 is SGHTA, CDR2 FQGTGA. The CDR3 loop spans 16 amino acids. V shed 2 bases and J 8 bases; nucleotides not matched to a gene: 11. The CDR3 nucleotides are TGTGCCAGCAGCTTACTATCAGGCAGGGGGTTCGAAAAACTGTTTTTT. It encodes CASSLLSGRGFEKLFF.

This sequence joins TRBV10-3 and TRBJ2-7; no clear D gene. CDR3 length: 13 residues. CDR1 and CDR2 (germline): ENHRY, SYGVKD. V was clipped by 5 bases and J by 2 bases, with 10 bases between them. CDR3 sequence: CAISSSEAYEQYF. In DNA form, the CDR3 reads TGTGCCATCAGTTCTAGTGAGGCCTACGAGCAGTACTTC.

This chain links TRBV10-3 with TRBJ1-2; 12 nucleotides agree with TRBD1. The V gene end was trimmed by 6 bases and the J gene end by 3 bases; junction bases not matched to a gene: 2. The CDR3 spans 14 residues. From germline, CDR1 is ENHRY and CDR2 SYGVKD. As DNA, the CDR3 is TGTGCCATCAGGGGACAGGGGGCTGACTATGGCTACACCTTC. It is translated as CAIRGQGADYGYTF.

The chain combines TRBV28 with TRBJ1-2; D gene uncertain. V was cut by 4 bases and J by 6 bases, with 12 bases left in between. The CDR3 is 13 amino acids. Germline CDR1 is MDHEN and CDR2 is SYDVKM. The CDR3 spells CASSSLMSDGYTF. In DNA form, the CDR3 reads TGTGCCAGCAGTTCCCTTATGTCGGATGGCTACACCTTC.

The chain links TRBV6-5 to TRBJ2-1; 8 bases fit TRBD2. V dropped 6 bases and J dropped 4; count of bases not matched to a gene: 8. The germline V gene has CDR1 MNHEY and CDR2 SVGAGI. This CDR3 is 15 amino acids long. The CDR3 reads CASRLRGVFYNEQFF. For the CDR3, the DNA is TGTGCCAGCAGGCTGCGGGGGGTATTTTACAATGAGCAGTTCTTC.

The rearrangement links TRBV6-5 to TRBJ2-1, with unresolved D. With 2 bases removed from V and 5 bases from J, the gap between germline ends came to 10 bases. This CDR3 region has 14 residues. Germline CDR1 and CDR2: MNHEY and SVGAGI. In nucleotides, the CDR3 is TGTGCCAGCAGTTACGGTCCTAGAGACAATGAGCAGTTCTTC. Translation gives CASSYGPRDNEQFF.

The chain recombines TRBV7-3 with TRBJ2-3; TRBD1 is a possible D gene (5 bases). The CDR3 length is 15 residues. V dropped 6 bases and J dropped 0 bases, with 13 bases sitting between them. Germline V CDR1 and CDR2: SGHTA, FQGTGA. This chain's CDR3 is CASSPWAGSTDTQYF. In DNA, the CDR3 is TGTGCCAGCAGTCCGTGGGCAGGGAGCACAGATACGCAGTATTTT.

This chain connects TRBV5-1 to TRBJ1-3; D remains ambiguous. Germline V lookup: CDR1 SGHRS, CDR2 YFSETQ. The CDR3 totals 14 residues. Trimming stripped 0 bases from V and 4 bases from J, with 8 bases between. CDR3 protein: CASSLDPGGNTIYF. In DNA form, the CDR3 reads TGCGCCAGCAGCTTGGATCCGGGAGGAAACACCATATATTTT. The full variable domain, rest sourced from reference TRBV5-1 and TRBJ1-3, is KAGVTQTPRYLIKTRGQQVTLSCSPISGHRSVSWYQQTPGQGLQFLFEYFSETQRNKGNFPGRFSGRQFSNSRSEMNVSTLELGDSALYLCASSLDPGGNTIYFGEGSWLTVV.

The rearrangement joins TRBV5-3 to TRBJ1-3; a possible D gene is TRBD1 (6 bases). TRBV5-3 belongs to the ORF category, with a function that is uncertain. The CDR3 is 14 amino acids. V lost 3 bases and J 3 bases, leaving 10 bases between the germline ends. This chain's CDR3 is CARSYRDYGNTIYF. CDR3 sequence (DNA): TGTGCCAGAAGCTACAGGGATTATGGAAACACCATATATTTT.

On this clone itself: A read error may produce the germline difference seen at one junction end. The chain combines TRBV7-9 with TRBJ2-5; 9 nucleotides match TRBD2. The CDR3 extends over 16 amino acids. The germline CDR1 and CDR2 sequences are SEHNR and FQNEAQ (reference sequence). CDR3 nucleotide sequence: TGTTCCAGCACTGACTCCCCGGGGACTAGCAGAAAGACCCAGTACTTC. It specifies CSSTDSPGTSRKTQYF.

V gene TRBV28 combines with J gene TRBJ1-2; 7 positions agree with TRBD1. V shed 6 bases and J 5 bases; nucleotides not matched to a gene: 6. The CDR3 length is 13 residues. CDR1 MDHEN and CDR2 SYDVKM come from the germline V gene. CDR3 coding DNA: TGTGCCAGCAGCCAACAGGGGCCGTATGGCTACACCTTC. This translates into CASSQQGPYGYTF.

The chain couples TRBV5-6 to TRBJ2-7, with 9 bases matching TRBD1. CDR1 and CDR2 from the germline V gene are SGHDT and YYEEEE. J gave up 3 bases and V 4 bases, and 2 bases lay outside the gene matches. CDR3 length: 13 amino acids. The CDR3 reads CASSGTGFYEQYF. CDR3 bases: TGTGCCAGCAGCGGGACAGGGTTCTACGAGCAGTACTTC.

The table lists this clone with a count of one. The CDR3 nucleotides read TGTGCCAGCAGGGGAGGGGTGGAGGCTCAGCCCCAGCATTTT. Its translation: CASRGGVEAQPQHF. The chain combines TRBV6-5 with TRBJ1-5; tentatively, D is TRBD1 (5 bases). This CDR3 is 14 amino acids long. Germline V gene lookup returns CDR1 MNHEY and CDR2 SVGAGI. The germline V and J ends were trimmed by 6 bases and 6 bases, with 15 bases remaining between them.

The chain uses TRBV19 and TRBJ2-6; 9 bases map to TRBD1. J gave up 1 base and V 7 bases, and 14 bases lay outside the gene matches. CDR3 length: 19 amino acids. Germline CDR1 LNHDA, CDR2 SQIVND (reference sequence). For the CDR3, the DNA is TGTGCCAGTACAGAAACGGGACAGGGAATAGGGTCTGGGGCCAACGTCCTGACTTTC. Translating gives CASTETGQGIGSGANVLTF.

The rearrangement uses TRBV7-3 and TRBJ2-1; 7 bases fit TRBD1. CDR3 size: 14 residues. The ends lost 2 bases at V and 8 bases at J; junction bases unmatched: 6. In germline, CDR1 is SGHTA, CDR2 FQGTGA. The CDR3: CASSLGTAEDEQFF. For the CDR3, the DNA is TGTGCCAGCAGCTTAGGGACAGCGGAAGATGAGCAGTTCTTC. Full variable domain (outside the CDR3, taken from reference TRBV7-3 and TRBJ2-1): GAGVSQTPSNKVTEKGKYVELRCDPISGHTALYWYRQSLGQGPEFLIYFQGTGAADDSGLPNDRFFAVRPEGSVSTLKIQRTERGDSAVYLCASSLGTAEDEQFFGPGTRLTVL.

The CDR3 loop reads CASSPGTSGGNEQFF. The CDR3 nucleotides read TGTGCCAGCAGTCCAGGGACTAGCGGGGGCAATGAGCAGTTCTTC. The chain recombines TRBV27 with TRBJ2-1; 14 bases are shared with TRBD2. CDR1 is MNHEY, CDR2 SMNVEV, per germline (reference sequence). This CDR3 comprises 15 residues. The junction had 3 bases not matched to a gene; V was cut back by 5 bases and J by 6 bases.